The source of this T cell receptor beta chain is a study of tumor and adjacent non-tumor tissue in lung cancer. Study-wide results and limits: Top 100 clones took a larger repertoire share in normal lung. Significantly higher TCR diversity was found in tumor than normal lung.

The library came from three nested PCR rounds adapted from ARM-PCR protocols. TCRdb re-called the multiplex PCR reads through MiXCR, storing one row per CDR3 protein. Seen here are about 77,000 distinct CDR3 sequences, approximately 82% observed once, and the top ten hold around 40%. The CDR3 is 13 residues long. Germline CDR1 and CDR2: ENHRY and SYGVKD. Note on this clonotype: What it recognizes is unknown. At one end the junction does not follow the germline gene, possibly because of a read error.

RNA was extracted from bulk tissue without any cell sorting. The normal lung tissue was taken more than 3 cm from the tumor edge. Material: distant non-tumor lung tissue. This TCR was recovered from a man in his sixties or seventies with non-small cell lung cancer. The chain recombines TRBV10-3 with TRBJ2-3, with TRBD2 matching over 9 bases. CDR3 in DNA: TGTGCCATCCGTGGACTAGCGCCAGATACGCACTATTTT. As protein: CAIRGLAPDTHYF.